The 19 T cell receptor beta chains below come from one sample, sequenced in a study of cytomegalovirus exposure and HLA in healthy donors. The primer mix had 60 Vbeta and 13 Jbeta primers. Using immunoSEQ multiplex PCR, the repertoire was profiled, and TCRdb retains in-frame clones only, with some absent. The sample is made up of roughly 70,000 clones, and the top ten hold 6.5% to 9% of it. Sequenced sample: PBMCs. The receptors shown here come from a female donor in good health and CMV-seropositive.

The chain's CDR3 is CASSQESLAATYNEQFF. CDR3 bases: TGCGCCAGCAGCCAAGAGAGCCTAGCGGCAACCTACAATGAGCAGTTCTTC. The gene calls are TRBV4-1 and TRBJ2-1; 7 bases agree with TRBD2. J lost 2 bases, V lost 0 bases, and 7 bases had no gene match. This CDR3 has 17 amino acids. Germline CDR1 reads MGHRA; CDR2 reads YSYEKL.

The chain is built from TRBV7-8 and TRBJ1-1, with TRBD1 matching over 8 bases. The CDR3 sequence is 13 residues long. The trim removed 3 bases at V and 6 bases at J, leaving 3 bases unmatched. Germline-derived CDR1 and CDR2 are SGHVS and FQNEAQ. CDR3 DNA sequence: TGTGCCAGCAGCTTCAACAGGGGGGCTGAAGCTTTCTTT. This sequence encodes CASSFNRGAEAFF. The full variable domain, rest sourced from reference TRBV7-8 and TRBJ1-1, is GAGVSQSPRYKVAKRGQDVALRCDPISGHVSLFWYQQALGQGPEFLTYFQNEAQLDKSGLPSDRFFAERPEGSVSTLKIQRTQQEDSAVYLCASSFNRGAEAFFGQGTRLTVV.

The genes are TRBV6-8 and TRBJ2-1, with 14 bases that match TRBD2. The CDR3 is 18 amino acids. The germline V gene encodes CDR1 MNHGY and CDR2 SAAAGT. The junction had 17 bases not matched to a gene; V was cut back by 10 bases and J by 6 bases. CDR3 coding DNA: TGTGCCACCACTAGGTGGGCCTTCGGACTAGCGGGAGGCAATGAGCAGTTCTTC. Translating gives CATTRWAFGLAGGNEQFF.

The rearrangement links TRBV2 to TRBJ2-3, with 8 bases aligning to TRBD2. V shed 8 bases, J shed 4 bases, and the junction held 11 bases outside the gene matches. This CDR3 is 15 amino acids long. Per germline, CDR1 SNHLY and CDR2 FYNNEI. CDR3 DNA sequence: TGTGCCAGCTCACGGGCGGGAGGTTTTTCAGATACGCAGTATTTT. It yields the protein CASSRAGGFSDTQYF.

Here the CDR3 reads CAWSVGGGAKGYTF. The CDR3 region has the DNA TGTGCCTGGAGTGTAGGAGGGGGCGCAAAGGGTTACACCTTC. The chain employs TRBV30 and TRBJ1-2; 7 positions match TRBD1. Germline CDR1 reads GTSNPN; CDR2 reads SVGIG (reference sequence). There are 14 residues in the CDR3. With 0 bases clipped from V and 11 bases from J, the junction kept 12 bases outside the gene matches.

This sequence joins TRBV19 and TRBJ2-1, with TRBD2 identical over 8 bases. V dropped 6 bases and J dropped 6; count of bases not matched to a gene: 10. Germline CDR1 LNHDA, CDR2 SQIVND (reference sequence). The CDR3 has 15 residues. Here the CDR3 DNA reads TGTGCCAGTAGCAGGACTAGCAACCTACGCAATGAGCAGTTCTTC. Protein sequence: CASSRTSNLRNEQFF.

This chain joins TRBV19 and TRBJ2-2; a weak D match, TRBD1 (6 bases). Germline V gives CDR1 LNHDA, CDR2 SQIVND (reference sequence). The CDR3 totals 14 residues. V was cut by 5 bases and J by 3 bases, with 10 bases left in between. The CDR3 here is CASSARTDTGELFF. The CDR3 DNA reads TGTGCCAGTAGTGCTCGGACAGACACCGGGGAGCTGTTTTTT.

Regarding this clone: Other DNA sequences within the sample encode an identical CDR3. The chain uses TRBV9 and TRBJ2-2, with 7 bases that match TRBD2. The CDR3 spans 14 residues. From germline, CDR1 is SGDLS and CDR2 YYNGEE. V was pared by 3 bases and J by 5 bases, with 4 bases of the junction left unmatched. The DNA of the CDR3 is TGTGCCAGCAGCGCCCGTAGCGGGACCGGGGAGCTGTTTTTT. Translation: CASSARSGTGELFF. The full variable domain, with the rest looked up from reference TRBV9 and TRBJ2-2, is DSGVTQTPKHLITATGQRVTLRCSPRSGDLSVYWYQQSLDQGLQFLIQYYNGEERAKGNILERFSAQQFPDLHSELNLSSLELGDSALYFCASSARSGTGELFFGEGSRLTVL.

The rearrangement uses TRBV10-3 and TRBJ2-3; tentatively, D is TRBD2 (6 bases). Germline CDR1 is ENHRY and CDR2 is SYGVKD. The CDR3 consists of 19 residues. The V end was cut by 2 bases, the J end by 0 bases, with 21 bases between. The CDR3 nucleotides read TGTGCCATCAGTGAGCCGCCCCCCTTAGCGGTCACCAGCACAGATACGCAGTATTTT. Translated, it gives CAISEPPPLAVTSTDTQYF.

This CDR3 reads CASSGRGGDSSYEQYF. The CDR3 region has the DNA TGTGCCAGCAGCGGGCGGGGGGGGGACTCCTCCTACGAGCAGTACTTC. The chain recombines TRBV7-2 with TRBJ2-7; 9 bases map to TRBD2. Germline V gene lookup returns CDR1 SGHTA and CDR2 FQGNSA. The CDR3 length is 16 residues. The V gene end was trimmed by 5 bases and the J gene end by 0 bases; junction bases not matched to a gene: 8. The full variable domain, with the rest looked up from reference TRBV7-2 and TRBJ2-7, is GAGVSQSPSNKVTEKGKDVELRCDPISGHTALYWYRQSLGQGLEFLIYFQGNSAPDKSGLPSDRFSAERTGGSVSTLTIQRTQQEDSAVYLCASSGRGGDSSYEQYFGPGTRLTVT.

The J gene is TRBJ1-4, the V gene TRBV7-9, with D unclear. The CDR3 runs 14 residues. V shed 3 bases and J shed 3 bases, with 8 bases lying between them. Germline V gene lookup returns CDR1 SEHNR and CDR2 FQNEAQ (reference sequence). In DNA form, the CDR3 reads TGTGCCAGCAGCTTCAACAGCCCTAATGAAAAACTGTTTTTT. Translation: CASSFNSPNEKLFF.

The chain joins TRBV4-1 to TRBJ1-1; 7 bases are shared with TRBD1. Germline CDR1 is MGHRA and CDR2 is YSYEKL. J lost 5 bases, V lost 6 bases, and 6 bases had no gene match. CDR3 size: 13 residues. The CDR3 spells CASRETGRTEAFF. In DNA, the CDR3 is TGCGCCAGCAGGGAGACAGGGAGAACTGAAGCTTTCTTT.

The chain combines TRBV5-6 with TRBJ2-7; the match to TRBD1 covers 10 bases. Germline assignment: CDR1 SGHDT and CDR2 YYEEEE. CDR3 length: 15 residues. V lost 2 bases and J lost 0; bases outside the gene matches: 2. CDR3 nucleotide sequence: TGTGCCAGCAGCTTCGGACAGGGGGGCTCCTACGAGCAGTACTTC. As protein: CASSFGQGGSYEQYF.

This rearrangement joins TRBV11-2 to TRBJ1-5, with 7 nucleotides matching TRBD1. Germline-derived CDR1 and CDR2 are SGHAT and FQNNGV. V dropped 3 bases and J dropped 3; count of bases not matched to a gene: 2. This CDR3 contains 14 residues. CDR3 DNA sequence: TGTGCCAGCAGCTTGGGACAGCACAATCAGCCCCAGCATTTT. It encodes CASSLGQHNQPQHF.

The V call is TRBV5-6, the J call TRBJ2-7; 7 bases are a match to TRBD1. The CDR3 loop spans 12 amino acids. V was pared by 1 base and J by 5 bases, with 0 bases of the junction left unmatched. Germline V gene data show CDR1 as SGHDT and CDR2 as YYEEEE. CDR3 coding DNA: TGTGCCAGCAGCTTGCAGGGGGACGAGCAGTACTTC. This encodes CASSLQGDEQYF.

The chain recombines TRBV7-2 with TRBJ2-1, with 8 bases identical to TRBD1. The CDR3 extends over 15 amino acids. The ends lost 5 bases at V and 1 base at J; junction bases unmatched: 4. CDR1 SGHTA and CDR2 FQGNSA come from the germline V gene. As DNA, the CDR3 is TGTGCCAGCAGCCCCCGGGACAGGTCCTACAATGAGCAGTTCTTC. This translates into CASSPRDRSYNEQFF.

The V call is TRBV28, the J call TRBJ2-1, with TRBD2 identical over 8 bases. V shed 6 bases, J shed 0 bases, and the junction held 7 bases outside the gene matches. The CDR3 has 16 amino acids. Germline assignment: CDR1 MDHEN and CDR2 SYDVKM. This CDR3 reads CASRALAGGSYNEQFF. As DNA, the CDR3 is TGTGCCAGCAGAGCCCTCGCGGGAGGCTCCTACAATGAGCAGTTCTTC. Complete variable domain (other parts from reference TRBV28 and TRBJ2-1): DVKVTQSSRYLVKRTGEKVFLECVQDMDHENMFWYRQDPGLGLRLIYFSYDVKMKEKGDIPEGYSVSREKKERFSLILESASTNQTSMYLCASRALAGGSYNEQFFGPGTRLTVL.

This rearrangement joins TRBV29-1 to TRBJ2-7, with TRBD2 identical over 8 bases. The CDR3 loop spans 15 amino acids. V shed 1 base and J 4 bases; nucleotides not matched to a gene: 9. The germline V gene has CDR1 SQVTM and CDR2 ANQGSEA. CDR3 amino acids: CSVEGPGLETYEQYF. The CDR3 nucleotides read TGCAGCGTTGAAGGACCGGGACTAGAAACATACGAGCAGTACTTC.

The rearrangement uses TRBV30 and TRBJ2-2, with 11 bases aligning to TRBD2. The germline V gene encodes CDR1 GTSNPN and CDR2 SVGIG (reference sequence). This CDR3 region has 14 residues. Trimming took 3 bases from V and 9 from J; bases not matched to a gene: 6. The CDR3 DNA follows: TGTGCCTGGAGCTCTAGCGGGGGGAGGAGGGAGCTGTTTTTT. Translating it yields CAWSSSGGRRELFF.